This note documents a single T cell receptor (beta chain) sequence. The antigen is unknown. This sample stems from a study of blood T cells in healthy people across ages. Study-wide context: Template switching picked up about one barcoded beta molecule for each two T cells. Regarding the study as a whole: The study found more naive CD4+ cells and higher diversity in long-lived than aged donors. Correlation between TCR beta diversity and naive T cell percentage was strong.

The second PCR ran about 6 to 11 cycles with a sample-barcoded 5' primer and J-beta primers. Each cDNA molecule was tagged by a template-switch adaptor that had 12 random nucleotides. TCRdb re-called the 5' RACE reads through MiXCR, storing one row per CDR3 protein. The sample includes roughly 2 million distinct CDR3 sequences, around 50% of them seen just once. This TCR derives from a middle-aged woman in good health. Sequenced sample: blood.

The CDR3 region has the DNA TGTGCCAGCAGCCCCCAGCTCGTTGTCGGTGAGCAGTTCTTC. Protein product: CASSPQLVVGEQFF. V usage is TRBV7-8 and J usage is TRBJ2-1; no clear D. The CDR3 loop spans 14 amino acids. Germline-derived CDR1 and CDR2 are SGHVS and FQNEAQ. Trimming stripped 5 bases from V and 9 bases from J, with 17 bases between.